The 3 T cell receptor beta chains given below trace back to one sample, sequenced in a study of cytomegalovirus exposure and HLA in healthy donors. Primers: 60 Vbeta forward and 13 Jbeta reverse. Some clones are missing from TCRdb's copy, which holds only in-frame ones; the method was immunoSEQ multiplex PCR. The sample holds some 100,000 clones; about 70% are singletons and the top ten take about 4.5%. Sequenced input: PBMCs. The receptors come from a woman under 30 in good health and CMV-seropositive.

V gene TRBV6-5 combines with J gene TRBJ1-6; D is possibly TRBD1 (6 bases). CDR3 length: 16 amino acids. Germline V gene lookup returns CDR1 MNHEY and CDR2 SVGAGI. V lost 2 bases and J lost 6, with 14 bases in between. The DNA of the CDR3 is TGTGCCAGCAGTTACCTCGACCGGGACATTAATTCACCCCTCCACTTT. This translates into CASSYLDRDINSPLHF.

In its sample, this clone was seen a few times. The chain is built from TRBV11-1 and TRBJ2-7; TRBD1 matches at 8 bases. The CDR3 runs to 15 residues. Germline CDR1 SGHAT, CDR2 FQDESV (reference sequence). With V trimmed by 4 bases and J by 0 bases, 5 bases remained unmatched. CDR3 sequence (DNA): TGTGCCAGCAGCTCCGGACAGGGATTCTCCTACGAGCAGTACTTC. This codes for CASSSGQGFSYEQYF.

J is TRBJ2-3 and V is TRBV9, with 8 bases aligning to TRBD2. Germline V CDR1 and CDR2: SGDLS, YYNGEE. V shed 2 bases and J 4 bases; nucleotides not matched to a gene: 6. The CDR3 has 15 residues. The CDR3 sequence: CASSVTGGTPDTQYF. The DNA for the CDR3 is TGTGCCAGCAGCGTTACGGGAGGGACCCCAGATACGCAGTATTTT.